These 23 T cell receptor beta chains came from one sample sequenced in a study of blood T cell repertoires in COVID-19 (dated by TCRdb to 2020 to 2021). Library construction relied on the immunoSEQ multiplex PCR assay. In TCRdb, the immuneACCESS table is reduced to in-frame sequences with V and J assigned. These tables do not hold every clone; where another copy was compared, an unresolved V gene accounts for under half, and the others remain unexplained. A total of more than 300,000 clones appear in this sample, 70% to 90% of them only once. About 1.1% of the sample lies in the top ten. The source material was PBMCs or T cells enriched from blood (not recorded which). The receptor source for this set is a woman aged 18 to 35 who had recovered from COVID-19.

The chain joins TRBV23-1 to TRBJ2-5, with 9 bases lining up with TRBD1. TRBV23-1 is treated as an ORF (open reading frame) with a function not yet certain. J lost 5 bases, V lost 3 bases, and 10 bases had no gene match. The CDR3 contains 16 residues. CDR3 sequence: CASSHGTGYVRETQYF. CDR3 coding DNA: TGCGCCAGCAGTCACGGGACAGGGTACGTCCGGGAGACCCAGTACTTC.

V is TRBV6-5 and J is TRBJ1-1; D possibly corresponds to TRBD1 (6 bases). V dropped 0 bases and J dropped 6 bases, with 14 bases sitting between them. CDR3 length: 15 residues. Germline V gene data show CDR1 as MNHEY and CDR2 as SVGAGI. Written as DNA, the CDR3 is TGTGCCAGCAGTTACTCGGGACAATTGGGCTCTGAAGCTTTCTTT. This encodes CASSYSGQLGSEAFF.

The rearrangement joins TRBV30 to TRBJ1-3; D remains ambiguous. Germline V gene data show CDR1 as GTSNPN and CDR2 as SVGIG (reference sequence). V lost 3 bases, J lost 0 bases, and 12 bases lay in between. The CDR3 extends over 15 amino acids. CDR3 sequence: CAWRQLSYSGNTIYF. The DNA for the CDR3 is TGTGCCTGGAGACAGTTATCTTACTCTGGAAACACCATATATTTT.

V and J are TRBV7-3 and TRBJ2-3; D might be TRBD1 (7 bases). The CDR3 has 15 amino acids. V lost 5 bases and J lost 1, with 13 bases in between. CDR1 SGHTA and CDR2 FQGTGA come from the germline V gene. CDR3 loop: CASSPQGRRTDTQYF. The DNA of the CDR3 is TGTGCCAGCAGCCCACAGGGGAGGCGCACAGATACGCAGTATTTT.

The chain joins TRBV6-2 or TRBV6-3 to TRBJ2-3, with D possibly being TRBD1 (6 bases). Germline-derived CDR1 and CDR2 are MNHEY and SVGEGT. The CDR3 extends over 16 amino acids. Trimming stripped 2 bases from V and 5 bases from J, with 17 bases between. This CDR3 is CASSYLGQGKGDTQYF. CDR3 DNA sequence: TGTGCCAGCAGTTACCTCGGGCAGGGGAAGGGAGATACGCAGTATTTT.

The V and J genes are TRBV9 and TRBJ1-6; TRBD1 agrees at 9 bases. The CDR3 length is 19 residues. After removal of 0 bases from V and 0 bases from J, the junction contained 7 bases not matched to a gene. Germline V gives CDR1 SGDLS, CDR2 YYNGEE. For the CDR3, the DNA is TGTGCCAGCAGCGTAGCTGGGGGGACAGGGAACTCCTATAATTCACCCCTCCACTTT. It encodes CASSVAGGTGNSYNSPLHF.

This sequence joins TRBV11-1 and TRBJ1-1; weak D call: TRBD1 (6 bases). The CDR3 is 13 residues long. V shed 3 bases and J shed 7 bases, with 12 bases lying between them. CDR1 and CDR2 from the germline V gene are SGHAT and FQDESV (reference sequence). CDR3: CASSLGDTLEAFF. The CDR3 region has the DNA TGTGCCAGCAGCTTGGGGGACACGCTTGAAGCTTTCTTT.

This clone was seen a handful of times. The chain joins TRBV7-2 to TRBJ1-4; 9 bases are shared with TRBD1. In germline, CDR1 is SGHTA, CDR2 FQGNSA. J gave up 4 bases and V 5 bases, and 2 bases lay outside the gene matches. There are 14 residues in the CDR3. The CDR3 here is CASSLTGGNEKLFF. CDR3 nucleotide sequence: TGTGCCAGCAGCCTGACAGGGGGTAATGAAAAACTGTTTTTT.

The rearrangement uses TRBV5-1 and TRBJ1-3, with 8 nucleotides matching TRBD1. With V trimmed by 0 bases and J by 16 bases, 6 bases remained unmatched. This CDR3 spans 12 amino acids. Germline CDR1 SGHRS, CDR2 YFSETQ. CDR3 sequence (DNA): TGCGCCAGCAGCTTGGGGACAGGGCTGGTGTATTTT. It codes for CASSLGTGLVYF.

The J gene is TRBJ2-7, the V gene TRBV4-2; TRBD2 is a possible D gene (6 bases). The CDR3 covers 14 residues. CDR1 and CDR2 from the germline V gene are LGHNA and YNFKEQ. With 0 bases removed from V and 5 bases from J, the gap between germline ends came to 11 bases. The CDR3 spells CASSQDLREDEQYF. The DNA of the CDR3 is TGTGCCAGCAGCCAAGATCTGAGGGAGGACGAGCAGTACTTC.

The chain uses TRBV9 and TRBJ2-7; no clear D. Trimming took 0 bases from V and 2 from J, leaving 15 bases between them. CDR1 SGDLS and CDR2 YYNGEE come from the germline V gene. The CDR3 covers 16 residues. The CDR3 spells CASSVAPGTSAYEQYF. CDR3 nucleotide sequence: TGTGCCAGCAGCGTAGCCCCGGGTACATCCGCCTACGAGCAGTACTTC.

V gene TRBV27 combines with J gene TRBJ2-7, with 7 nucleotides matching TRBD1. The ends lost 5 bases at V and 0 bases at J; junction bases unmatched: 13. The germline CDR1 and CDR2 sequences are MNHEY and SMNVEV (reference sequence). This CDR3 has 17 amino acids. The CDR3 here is CASSPDTGTASSYEQYF. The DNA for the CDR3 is TGTGCCAGCAGTCCCGACACCGGGACAGCGAGCTCCTACGAGCAGTACTTC.

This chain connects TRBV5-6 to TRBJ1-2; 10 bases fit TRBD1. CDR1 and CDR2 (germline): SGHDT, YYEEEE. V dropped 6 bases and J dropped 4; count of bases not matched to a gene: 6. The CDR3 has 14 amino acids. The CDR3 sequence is CASIRQGAGYGYTF. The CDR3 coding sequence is TGTGCCAGCATCAGACAGGGGGCCGGCTATGGCTACACCTTC.

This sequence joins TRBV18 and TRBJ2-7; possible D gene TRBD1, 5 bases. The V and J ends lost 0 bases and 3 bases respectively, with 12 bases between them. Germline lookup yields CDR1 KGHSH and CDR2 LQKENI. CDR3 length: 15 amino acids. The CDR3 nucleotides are TGTGCCAGCTCACCACCCCAGGGAACGAGCTACGAGCAGTACTTC. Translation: CASSPPQGTSYEQYF.

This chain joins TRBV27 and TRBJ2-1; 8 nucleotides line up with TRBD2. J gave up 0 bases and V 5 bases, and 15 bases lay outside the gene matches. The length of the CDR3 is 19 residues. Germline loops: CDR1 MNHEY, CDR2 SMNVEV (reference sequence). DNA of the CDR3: TGTGCCAGCAGTCCCCGGGGAGCGGGGGCCGACAGCTCCTACAATGAGCAGTTCTTC. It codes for CASSPRGAGADSSYNEQFF.

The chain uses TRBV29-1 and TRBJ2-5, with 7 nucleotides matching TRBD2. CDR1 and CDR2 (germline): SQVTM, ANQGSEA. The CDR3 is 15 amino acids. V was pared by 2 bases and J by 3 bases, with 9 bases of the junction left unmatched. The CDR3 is CSVELAGDPKETQYF. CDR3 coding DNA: TGCAGCGTTGAATTGGCGGGGGACCCAAAAGAGACCCAGTACTTC.

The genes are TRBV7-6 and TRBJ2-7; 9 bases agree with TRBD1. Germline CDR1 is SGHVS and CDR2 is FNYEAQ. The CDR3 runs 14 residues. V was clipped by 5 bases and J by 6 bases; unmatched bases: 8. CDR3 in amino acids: CASSNGDRVVEQYF. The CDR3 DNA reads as TGTGCCAGCAGCAATGGGGACAGGGTGGTCGAGCAGTACTTC.

CDR3 in DNA: TGTGCCAGCAGTTCCCCCGGGACAGGGCTCTCCACCGAAGCTTTCTTT. It encodes CASSSPGTGLSTEAFF. V usage is TRBV27 and J usage is TRBJ1-1; TRBD1 matches 9 bases. This CDR3 spans 16 amino acids. J was trimmed by 8 bases and V by 4 bases; bases with no gene match: 14. Germline V gene lookup returns CDR1 MNHEY and CDR2 SMNVEV (reference sequence).

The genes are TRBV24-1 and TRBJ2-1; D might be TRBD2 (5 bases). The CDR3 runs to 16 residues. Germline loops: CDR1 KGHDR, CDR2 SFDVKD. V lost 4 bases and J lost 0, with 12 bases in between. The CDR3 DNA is TGTGCCACCAGTGACCCGGACTTGAGCTCCTACAATGAGCAGTTCTTC. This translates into CATSDPDLSSYNEQFF.

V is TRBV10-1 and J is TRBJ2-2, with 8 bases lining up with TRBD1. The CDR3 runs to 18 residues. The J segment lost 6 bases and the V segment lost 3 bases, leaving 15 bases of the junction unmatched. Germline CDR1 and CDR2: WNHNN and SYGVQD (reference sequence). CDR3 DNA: TGCGCCAGCAGTGACCCCCTTGAAACAGGGGGTGTCCCCGGGGAGCTGTTTTTT. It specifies CASSDPLETGGVPGELFF.

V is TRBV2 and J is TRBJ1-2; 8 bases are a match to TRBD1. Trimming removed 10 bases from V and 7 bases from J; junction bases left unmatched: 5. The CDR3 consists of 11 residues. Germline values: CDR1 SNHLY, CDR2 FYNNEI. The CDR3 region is CATSDRAGYTF. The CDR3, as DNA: TGTGCCACATCGGACAGGGCTGGCTACACCTTC.

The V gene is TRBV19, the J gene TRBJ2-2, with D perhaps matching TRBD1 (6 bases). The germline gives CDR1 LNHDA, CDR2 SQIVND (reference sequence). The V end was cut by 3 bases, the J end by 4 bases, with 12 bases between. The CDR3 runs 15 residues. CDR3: CASSINRVGTGELFF. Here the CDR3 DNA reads TGTGCCAGTAGTATTAACAGGGTAGGCACCGGGGAGCTGTTTTTT.

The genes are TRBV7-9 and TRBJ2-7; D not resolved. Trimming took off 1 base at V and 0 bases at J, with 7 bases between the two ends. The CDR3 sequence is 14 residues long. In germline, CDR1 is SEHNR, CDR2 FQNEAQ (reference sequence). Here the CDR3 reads CASSLDESSYEQYF. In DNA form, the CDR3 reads TGTGCCAGCAGCTTAGATGAGAGCTCCTACGAGCAGTACTTC.